The 20 T cell receptor beta chains below come from one sample, sequenced in a study of blood T cell repertoires in COVID-19. The protocol was immunoSEQ multiplex PCR, while the TCRdb copy is restricted to in-frame clones and leaves out a portion. This sample has 200,000 to 250,000 clones, with roughly 81% found just once. Sequencing was done on a sample of peripheral blood. These receptors were collected from a woman between 50 and 59 years old with active or convalescent COVID-19.

This clone occurred once. The chain combines TRBV28 with TRBJ1-5; 11 bases map to TRBD1. V was clipped by 1 base and J by 5 bases; unmatched bases: 4. CDR3 length: 16 residues. In germline, CDR1 is MDHEN, CDR2 SYDVKM. Here the CDR3 reads CASSLYRDRGYQPQHF. The CDR3 DNA follows: TGTGCCAGCAGTTTATACCGGGACAGGGGGTATCAGCCCCAGCATTTT.

The chain links TRBV3-1 (or the pseudogene TRBV3-2) to TRBJ2-3; TRBD2 aligns across 11 bases. The CDR3 is made up of 15 amino acids. V gave up 6 bases and J gave up 3 bases; unmatched junction bases: 5. Germline V gene lookup returns CDR1 LGHDT and CDR2 YNNKEL (reference sequence). The CDR3 DNA reads as TGTGCCAGCAGACTAGCGGGGGTAGAGACAGATACGCAGTATTTT. Protein: CASRLAGVETDTQYF.

This rearrangement joins TRBV19 to TRBJ1-5; D uncertain. Germline CDR1 is LNHDA and CDR2 is SQIVND (reference sequence). The CDR3 is 15 residues long. Between the trimmed V and J ends, which lost 4 bases and 5 bases, there was a span of 15 bases. The CDR3 loop is CASSSAIGGYQPQHF. The CDR3 nucleotides read TGTGCCAGTAGTAGTGCCATTGGAGGGTATCAGCCCCAGCATTTT.

This chain connects TRBV28 to TRBJ1-1, with D uncertain. The CDR3 has 14 amino acids. Between the trimmed V and J ends, which lost 4 bases and 1 base, there was a span of 10 bases. Germline CDR1 is MDHEN and CDR2 is SYDVKM. In nucleotides, the CDR3 is TGTGCCAGCAGTTCCCCAAGCTGGAACACTGAAGCTTTCTTT. It encodes CASSSPSWNTEAFF.

The chain has TRBV6-7 and TRBJ1-1, with a weak D call TRBD1 (5 bases). TRBV6-7 is an ORF for which the function is uncertain. This CDR3 has 11 amino acids. Trimming stripped 11 bases from V and 1 base from J, with 8 bases between. Written as DNA, the CDR3 is TGTGCCGTGGGGCGGAACACTGAAGCTTTCTTT. It translates to CAVGRNTEAFF.

The rearrangement joins TRBV6-5 to TRBJ1-2, with 8 nucleotides matching TRBD1. The CDR3 covers 13 residues. The trim removed 6 bases at V and 6 bases at J, leaving 6 bases unmatched. Germline V gives CDR1 MNHEY, CDR2 SVGAGI. The CDR3 DNA reads as TGTGCCAGCAGGAGAGCGGACAGGGATGGCTACACCTTC. Its translation is CASRRADRDGYTF.

This sequence joins TRBV5-4 and TRBJ1-6, with D maybe TRBD1 (6 bases). The V end lost 1 base, the J end lost 5 bases, and 10 bases lay between the germline ends. This CDR3 has 15 amino acids. The germline V gene has CDR1 SGHNT and CDR2 YYREEE (reference sequence). CDR3 DNA sequence: TGTGCCAGCAGCTTGACAGGGCGTGATAATTCACCCCTCCACTTT. Its translation is CASSLTGRDNSPLHF.

J is TRBJ2-7 and V is TRBV28, with 11 nucleotides matching TRBD2. Germline CDR1 and CDR2: MDHEN and SYDVKM. V lost 2 bases to trimming and J lost 6 bases; unmatched junction nucleotides: 3. This CDR3 spans 14 amino acids. The CDR3 DNA is TGTGCCAGCAGTTTAACCGGGACTAGCGGCGAGCAGTACTTC. It yields the protein CASSLTGTSGEQYF.

The chain uses TRBV19 and TRBJ2-5, with 9 positions matching TRBD1. The CDR3 is 14 amino acids. From germline, CDR1 is LNHDA and CDR2 SQIVND (reference sequence). With 6 bases clipped from V and 5 bases from J, the junction kept 7 bases outside the gene matches. The CDR3 protein is CASRPGQGLETQYF. The CDR3 nucleotides are TGTGCCAGTAGGCCGGGACAGGGTTTGGAGACCCAGTACTTC.

The chain combines TRBV6-5 with TRBJ2-2; no definite D call. Trimming left V 0 bases short and J 5 bases short, with 10 bases between. From germline, CDR1 is MNHEY and CDR2 SVGAGI. This CDR3 is built from 15 residues. The CDR3 coding sequence is TGTGCCAGCAGTTACTCCCGGCGGTTAACCGGGGAGCTGTTTTTT. The encoded protein is CASSYSRRLTGELFF.

This clone was found many times. This chain links TRBV7-9 with TRBJ1-5; D is unclear. V lost 3 bases and J 6 bases, leaving 9 bases between the germline ends. There are 13 residues in the CDR3. Germline values: CDR1 SEHNR, CDR2 FQNEAQ (reference sequence). Here the CDR3 reads CASSFAGSQPQHF. The CDR3 nucleotides are TGTGCCAGCAGCTTTGCCGGGTCTCAGCCCCAGCATTTT.

The V call is TRBV20-1, the J call TRBJ1-2; D is unclear. Deletions cut 3 bases from V and 8 bases from J, with 16 bases between. The CDR3 sequence is 13 residues long. The germline CDR1 and CDR2 sequences are DFQATT and SNEGSKA (reference sequence). In DNA, the CDR3 is TGCAGTGCTAGTTATCGAGCTACGGGGGGCTACACCTTC. Translation: CSASYRATGGYTF.

The CDR3 is CASSSGGEKLEKLFF. The CDR3 DNA is TGTGCCAGCAGTTCTGGGGGGGAGAAATTAGAAAAACTGTTTTTT. This chain joins TRBV28 and TRBJ1-4, with D possibly TRBD1 on 5 matching bases. This CDR3 contains 15 residues. Germline lookup yields CDR1 MDHEN and CDR2 SYDVKM. V was clipped by 4 bases and J by 8 bases, with 17 bases between them. The whole variable domain, remainder taken from reference TRBV28 and TRBJ1-4, is DVKVTQSSRYLVKRTGEKVFLECVQDMDHENMFWYRQDPGLGLRLIYFSYDVKMKEKGDIPEGYSVSREKKERFSLILESASTNQTSMYLCASSSGGEKLEKLFFGSGTQLSVL.

This chain connects TRBV18 to TRBJ2-2; D unclear. V lost 2 bases and J lost 6, with 7 bases in between. The CDR3 sequence is 13 residues long. Germline V gene data show CDR1 as KGHSH and CDR2 as LQKENI. CDR3 sequence reads: CASSPIGSGELFF. CDR3 in DNA: TGTGCCAGCTCACCAATCGGGTCCGGGGAGCTGTTTTTT.

In this sample, this clone turned up a few times. This sequence joins TRBV28 and TRBJ2-1; the match to TRBD2 covers 9 bases. The length of the CDR3 is 15 residues. Per the germline V gene, CDR1 is MDHEN and CDR2 is SYDVKM. J gave up 9 bases and V 5 bases, and 11 bases lay outside the gene matches. Here the CDR3 reads CASSHIAGATTEQFF. The DNA for the CDR3 is TGTGCCAGCAGTCACATAGCGGGGGCTACAACTGAGCAGTTCTTC.

The rearrangement uses TRBV4-2 and TRBJ1-2; D is perhaps TRBD1 (6 bases). The CDR3 is 16 residues long. Trimming shortened V by 2 bases and J by 6 bases, and 19 bases separated the two germline ends. Looked up from germline, CDR1 is LGHNA and CDR2 is YNFKEQ. In DNA, the CDR3 is TGTGCCAGCAGCCAACAGGGGTCCAATAAGGGTCATGGCTACACCTTC. Its translation is CASSQQGSNKGHGYTF.

The chain recombines TRBV24-1 with TRBJ2-5, with 9 bases identical to TRBD1. J lost 1 base, V lost 2 bases, and 4 bases had no gene match. CDR1 and CDR2 (germline): KGHDR, SFDVKD. The CDR3 has 16 residues. The CDR3 loop reads CATSDWGQGRQETQYF. CDR3 DNA sequence: TGTGCCACCAGTGATTGGGGACAGGGTCGCCAAGAGACCCAGTACTTC.

The genes are TRBV6-5 and TRBJ2-7; TRBD1 agrees at 7 bases. This CDR3 contains 14 residues. Germline values: CDR1 MNHEY, CDR2 SVGAGI. V dropped 2 bases and J dropped 3; count of bases not matched to a gene: 4. The CDR3: CASSYTRDSYEQYF. The CDR3 DNA sequence: TGTGCCAGCAGTTACACCCGGGACAGCTACGAGCAGTACTTC.

The chain combines TRBV24-1 with TRBJ2-5; D perhaps matches TRBD1 (5 bases). The CDR3 loop spans 14 amino acids. Looked up from germline, CDR1 is KGHDR and CDR2 is SFDVKD. Trimming took off 0 bases at V and 2 bases at J, with 6 bases between the two ends. In DNA form, the CDR3 reads TGTGCCACCAGTGATTTGTCAGGGCAAGAGACCCAGTACTTC. It encodes CATSDLSGQETQYF.

V and J are TRBV6-5 and TRBJ2-5, with D possibly TRBD2 on 5 matching bases. The germline V and J ends were trimmed by 4 bases and 1 base, with 10 bases remaining between them. The CDR3 is 14 amino acids. Germline V gene sequence: CDR1 MNHEY, CDR2 SVGAGI. The CDR3 DNA reads as TGTGCCAGCAGTTCGACGGGGTTCCAAGAGACCCAGTACTTC. This translates into CASSSTGFQETQYF.